This TCR beta chain was documented in a study of blood T cell repertoires in COVID-19. Data came from immunoSEQ multiplex PCR; TCRdb stores just in-frame clones and leaves some out. The data show around 130,000 clones, 65% to 80% seen once. Of note for this clone: A read error is possible here, since a much larger clone lies one base away.

Trimming cost V 4 bases and J 0 bases, with 6 bases left between them. CDR3 length: 13 amino acids. Material: peripheral blood. The receptor's source is a middle-aged man with acute or convalescent COVID-19. The chain couples TRBV12-3 or TRBV12-4 to TRBJ1-1; tentative D call: TRBD1 (5 bases). Here the CDR3 reads CASSSTVNTEAFF. In nucleotides, the CDR3 is TGTGCCAGCAGTTCGACAGTGAACACTGAAGCTTTCTTT.